This entry lists 5 T cell receptor beta chains sequenced from one sample in a study of CD8 T cells in Susac syndrome. The RNA input was 0.5 to 1 ug, and it was reverse transcribed with random hexamers. TCRdb ran MiXCR on the immunoSEQ multiplex PCR reads and lists one entry per CDR3 protein. The sample contains roughly 120,000 distinct CDR3 sequences, 94% of which appear only once. Sequencing was done on a sample of CD4+ T cells from PBMCs. The receptors derive from a human donor with multiple sclerosis.

This clonotype has just one count. The rearrangement joins TRBV5-1 to TRBJ2-6; D is unresolved. Germline CDR1 reads SGHRS; CDR2 reads YFSETQ. The V gene lost 0 bases and the J gene lost 0 bases, with 7 bases spanning the gap. This CDR3 spans 16 amino acids. In DNA form, the CDR3 reads TGCGCCAGCAGCTTGGACGACGGCTCTGGGGCCAACGTCCTGACTTTC. Encoded protein: CASSLDDGSGANVLTF.

The rearrangement uses TRBV20-1 and TRBJ1-2; no reliable D call. There are 11 residues in the CDR3. Germline V gives CDR1 DFQATT, CDR2 SNEGSKA (reference sequence). Deletions cut 6 bases from V and 4 bases from J, with 9 bases between. In DNA, the CDR3 is TGCAGTGCCACCGCCTCCTATGGCTACACCTTC. Its protein is CSATASYGYTF.

The chain uses TRBV12-3 or TRBV12-4 and TRBJ1-2; 12 bases align to TRBD1. Trimming cost V 7 bases and J 4 bases; bases outside gene matches: 13. The CDR3 is made up of 17 amino acids. The CDR3 coding sequence is TGTGCCAGCACCCCTTACGGGACAGGGGGCGCTTCCTATGGCTACACCTTC. It specifies CASTPYGTGGASYGYTF.

V is TRBV5-4 and J is TRBJ2-7, with TRBD2 matching over 10 bases. The J segment lost 2 bases and the V segment lost 0 bases, leaving 5 bases of the junction unmatched. The CDR3 is 16 residues long. Germline CDR1 and CDR2: SGHNT and YYREEE (reference sequence). The CDR3 DNA reads as TGTGCCAGCAGCTTGGAACTAGCGGGGAGTACCTACGAGCAGTACTTC. It yields the protein CASSLELAGSTYEQYF.

J is TRBJ1-2 and V is TRBV7-8; D perhaps matches TRBD1 (5 bases). Looked up from germline, CDR1 is SGHVS and CDR2 is FQNEAQ. This CDR3 spans 14 amino acids. The germline V and J ends were trimmed by 0 bases and 3 bases, with 8 bases remaining between them. CDR3 nucleotide sequence: TGTGCCAGCAGCTTAGCAGGGGACTACTATGGCTACACCTTC. Protein sequence: CASSLAGDYYGYTF.